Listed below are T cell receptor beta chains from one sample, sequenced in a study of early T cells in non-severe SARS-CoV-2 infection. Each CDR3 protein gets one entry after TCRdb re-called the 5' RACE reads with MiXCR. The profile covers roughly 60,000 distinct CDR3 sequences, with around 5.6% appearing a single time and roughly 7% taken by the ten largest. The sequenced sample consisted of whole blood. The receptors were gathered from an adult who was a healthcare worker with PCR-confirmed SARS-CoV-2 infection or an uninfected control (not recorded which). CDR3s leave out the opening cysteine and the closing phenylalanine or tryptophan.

CDR3 protein: SVARTGGYEQY
V gene: TRBV29-1
J gene: TRBJ2-7

CDR3 protein: ASSQDTTDTQY
V gene: TRBV4-1
J gene: TRBJ2-3

CDR3 protein: ASRKDSGTLH
V gene: TRBV6-5
J gene: TRBJ1-6

CDR3 protein: SGGLAGPNEQF
V gene: TRBV20-1
J gene: TRBJ2-1

CDR3 protein: ASRSGTSSYDTQY
V gene: TRBV4-2
J gene: TRBJ2-3

CDR3 protein: ASTPVFWPGDSPLH
V gene: TRBV6-1
J gene: TRBJ1-6

CDR3 protein: ATSTLTDTQY
V gene: TRBV15
J gene: TRBJ2-3

CDR3 protein: ATKGVSNTGELF
V gene: TRBV24-1
J gene: TRBJ2-2

CDR3 protein: ASSYAGTGGIGTQY
V gene: TRBV6-5
J gene: TRBJ2-5

CDR3 protein: SAQGQNNEQF
V gene: TRBV29-1
J gene: TRBJ2-1

CDR3 protein: SAPARQGDNSPLH
V gene: TRBV20-1
J gene: TRBJ1-6

CDR3 protein: ACTRGQMSRITEAF
V gene: TRBV30
J gene: TRBJ1-1

CDR3 protein: ASSHAQAGLQETQY
V gene: TRBV7-9
J gene: TRBJ2-5

CDR3 protein: ASSLVRAGTEAF
V gene: TRBV7-6
J gene: TRBJ1-1

CDR3 protein: ASSAYTSGSAEAF
V gene: TRBV5-1
J gene: TRBJ1-1

CDR3 protein: SVALTSGSNTGELF
V gene: TRBV29-1
J gene: TRBJ2-2

CDR3 protein: ASSLDRGTASHEQY
V gene: TRBV5-1
J gene: TRBJ2-7

CDR3 protein: ATSGPASRSEQF
V gene: TRBV24-1
J gene: TRBJ2-1

CDR3 protein: ASNEQF
V gene: TRBV7-6
J gene: TRBJ2-1

CDR3 protein: ASSPAWGRGSTDTQY
V gene: TRBV11-2
J gene: TRBJ2-3

CDR3 protein: ASRSGYTGELF
V gene: TRBV6-5
J gene: TRBJ2-2

CDR3 protein: ASNSVGPTGELF
V gene: TRBV2
J gene: TRBJ2-2

CDR3 protein: ASSHKETQY
V gene: TRBV3-1
J gene: TRBJ2-5

CDR3 protein: ASRGNYGYT
V gene: TRBV6-2/TRBV6-3
J gene: TRBJ1-2

CDR3 protein: ASTHPGQNGYT
V gene: TRBV9
J gene: TRBJ1-2

CDR3 protein: ASSYATAKRAF
V gene: TRBV6-5
J gene: TRBJ1-1

CDR3 protein: ASSFPGQGSADTQY
V gene: TRBV5-6
J gene: TRBJ2-3

CDR3 protein: ASSTTGKKNTEAF
V gene: TRBV11-1
J gene: TRBJ1-1

CDR3 protein: ASSLRKARGYGYT
V gene: TRBV5-6
J gene: TRBJ1-2

CDR3 protein: ATSDLASGTYNEQF
V gene: TRBV24-1
J gene: TRBJ2-1

CDR3 protein: ASSPVGAAGQY
V gene: TRBV7-2
J gene: TRBJ2-7

CDR3 protein: ASSVSTDTEAF
V gene: TRBV7-2
J gene: TRBJ1-1

CDR3 protein: ASSPGTGARGNQPQH
V gene: TRBV18
J gene: TRBJ1-5

CDR3 protein: ASSWTGENTGELF
V gene: TRBV5-6
J gene: TRBJ2-2

CDR3 protein: ASRQQGEAF
V gene: TRBV7-9
J gene: TRBJ1-1

CDR3 protein: SVLQGGYT
V gene: TRBV29-1
J gene: TRBJ1-2

CDR3 protein: ASSLRKNIQY
V gene: TRBV12-3/TRBV12-4
J gene: TRBJ2-4

CDR3 protein: ASGRTSYEQY
V gene: TRBV6-6
J gene: TRBJ2-7

CDR3 protein: ASSSKGAVREQY
V gene: TRBV5-6
J gene: TRBJ2-7

CDR3 protein: ASNPGGSRNTIY
V gene: TRBV12-3/TRBV12-4
J gene: TRBJ1-3

CDR3 protein: ASSATWGALNTEAF
V gene: TRBV7-8
J gene: TRBJ1-1

CDR3 protein: ASSPGPDTGELF
V gene: TRBV7-2
J gene: TRBJ2-2

CDR3 protein: SAPGTGGQPQH
V gene: TRBV20-1
J gene: TRBJ1-5

CDR3 protein: ASSPSGRAYNEQF
V gene: TRBV12-3/TRBV12-4
J gene: TRBJ2-1

CDR3 protein: ASSRTGALRETQY
V gene: TRBV7-2
J gene: TRBJ2-5

CDR3 protein: ATSDLPSGSYNEQF
V gene: TRBV24-1
J gene: TRBJ2-1

CDR3 protein: AWSVWVRGVETQY
V gene: TRBV30
J gene: TRBJ2-5

CDR3 protein: ASWSSGSYEQY
V gene: TRBV6-6
J gene: TRBJ2-7

CDR3 protein: ASSIPTGWYNEQF
V gene: TRBV6-2/TRBV6-3
J gene: TRBJ2-1